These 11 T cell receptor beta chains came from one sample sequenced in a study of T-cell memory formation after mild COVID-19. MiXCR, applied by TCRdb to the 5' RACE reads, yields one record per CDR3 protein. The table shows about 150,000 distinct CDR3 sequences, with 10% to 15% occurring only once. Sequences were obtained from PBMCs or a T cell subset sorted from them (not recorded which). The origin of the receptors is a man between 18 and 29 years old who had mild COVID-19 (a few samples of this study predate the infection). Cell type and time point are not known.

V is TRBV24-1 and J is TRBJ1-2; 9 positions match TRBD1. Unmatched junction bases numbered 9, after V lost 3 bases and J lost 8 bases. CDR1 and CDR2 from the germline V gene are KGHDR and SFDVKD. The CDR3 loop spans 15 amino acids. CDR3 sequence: CATSDPGTGMEGYTF. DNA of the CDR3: TGTGCCACCAGTGATCCCGGGACAGGGATGGAGGGCTACACCTTC.

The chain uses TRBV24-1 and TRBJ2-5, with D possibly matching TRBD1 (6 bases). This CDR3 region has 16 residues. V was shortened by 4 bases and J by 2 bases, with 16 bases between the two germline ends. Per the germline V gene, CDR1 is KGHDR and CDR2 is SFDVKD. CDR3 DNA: TGTGCCACCAGTGACCCCGGGACAACTAAACAAGAGACCCAGTACTTC. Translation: CATSDPGTTKQETQYF.

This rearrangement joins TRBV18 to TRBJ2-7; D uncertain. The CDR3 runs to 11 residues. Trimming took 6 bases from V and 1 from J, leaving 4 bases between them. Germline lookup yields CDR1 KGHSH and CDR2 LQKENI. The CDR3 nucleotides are TGTGCCAGCTCCCTGTCCTACGAGCAGTACGTC. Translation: CASSLSYEQYV.

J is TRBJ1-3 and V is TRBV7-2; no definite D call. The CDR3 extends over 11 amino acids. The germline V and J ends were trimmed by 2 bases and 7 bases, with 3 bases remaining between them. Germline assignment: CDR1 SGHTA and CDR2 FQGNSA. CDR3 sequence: CASSLMNTIYF. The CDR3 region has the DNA TGTGCCAGCAGCTTAATGAACACCATATATTTT. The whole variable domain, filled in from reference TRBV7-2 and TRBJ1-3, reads GAGVSQSPSNKVTEKGKDVELRCDPISGHTALYWYRQSLGQGLEFLIYFQGNSAPDKSGLPSDRFSAERTGGSVSTLTIQRTQQEDSAVYLCASSLMNTIYFGEGSWLTVV.

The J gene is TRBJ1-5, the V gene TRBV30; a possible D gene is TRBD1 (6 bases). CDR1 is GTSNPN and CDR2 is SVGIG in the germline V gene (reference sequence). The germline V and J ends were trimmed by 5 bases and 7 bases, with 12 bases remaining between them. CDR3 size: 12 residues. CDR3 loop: CAWGQSEQPQHF. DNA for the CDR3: TGTGCCTGGGGACAGTCAGAGCAGCCCCAGCATTTT.

The CDR3 sequence is CASSPGETLAKNIQYF. The DNA of the CDR3 is TGTGCCAGCAGCCCAGGGGAGACCCTAGCCAAAAACATTCAGTACTTC. This chain connects TRBV27 to TRBJ2-4; TRBD1 might be the D (6 bases). Germline assignment: CDR1 MNHEY and CDR2 SMNVEV (reference sequence). Deletions cut 6 bases from V and 0 bases from J, with 15 bases between. The CDR3 loop spans 16 amino acids.

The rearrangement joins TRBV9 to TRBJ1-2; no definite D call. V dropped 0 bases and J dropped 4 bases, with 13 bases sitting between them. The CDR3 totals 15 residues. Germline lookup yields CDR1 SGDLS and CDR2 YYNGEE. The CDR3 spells CASSVAPGSPYGYTF. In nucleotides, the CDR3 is TGTGCCAGCAGCGTAGCCCCGGGAAGCCCCTATGGCTACACCTTC.

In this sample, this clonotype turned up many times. Written as DNA, the CDR3 is TGTGCCAGCAGCCTTAGCGGGGGCTCCTACAATGAGCAGTTCTTC. It codes for CASSLSGGSYNEQFF. This chain links TRBV7-2 with TRBJ2-1; 9 bases match TRBD2. CDR1 and CDR2 (germline): SGHTA, FQGNSA. Trimming removed 5 bases from V and 0 bases from J; junction bases left unmatched: 2. There are 15 residues in the CDR3.

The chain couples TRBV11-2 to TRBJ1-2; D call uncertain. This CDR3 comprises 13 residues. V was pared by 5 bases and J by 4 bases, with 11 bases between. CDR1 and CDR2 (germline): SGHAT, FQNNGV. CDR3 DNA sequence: TGTGCCAGCAGCGATATGGGTACCTATGGCTACACCTTC. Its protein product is CASSDMGTYGYTF.

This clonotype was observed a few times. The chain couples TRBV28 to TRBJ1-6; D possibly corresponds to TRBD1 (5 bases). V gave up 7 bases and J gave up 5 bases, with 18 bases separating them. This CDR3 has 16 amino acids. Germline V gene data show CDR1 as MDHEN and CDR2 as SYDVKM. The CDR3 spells CASTPPRTRNNSPLHF. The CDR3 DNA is TGTGCCAGCACTCCCCCCAGGACACGGAATAATTCACCCCTCCACTTT.

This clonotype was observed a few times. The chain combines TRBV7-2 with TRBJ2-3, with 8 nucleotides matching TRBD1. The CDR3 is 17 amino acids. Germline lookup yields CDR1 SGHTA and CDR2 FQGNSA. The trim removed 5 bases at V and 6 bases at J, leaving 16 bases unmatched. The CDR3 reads CASSPGAGTGPWDTQYF. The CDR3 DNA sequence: TGTGCCAGCAGCCCCGGGGCCGGGACAGGTCCGTGGGATACGCAGTATTTT.